The source of this T cell receptor (beta chain) is a study of cytotoxic CD8 clonotypes in ibrutinib-treated CLL. General observations from the study: Under treatment, the uncommon public clonotypes either contracted or remained stable.

On this clone: Its specificity is unknown.

CDR3 length: 16 residues. The V gene's germline CDR1 is LGHNA and CDR2 YNFKEQ. Trimming removed 0 bases at V and 6 bases at J, with 14 bases between. The planned depth of sequencing spanned 1 in 200,000 to 1 in 1 million T cells. Clones were read by immunoSEQ multiplex PCR, and TCRdb kept only the in-frame ones, dropping some. Of approximately 300,000 clones detected, roughly 79% appear once; the ten largest clones hold 5% to 7%. This sample comprised PBMCs, obtained before ibrutinib treatment. The TCR was taken from a human donor with chronic lymphocytic leukemia. The chain carries TRBV4-2 and TRBJ2-2, with D perhaps TRBD2 (5 bases). DNA for the CDR3: TGTGCCAGCAGCCAAGATGACTACCGAACAGCCGGGGAGCTGTTTTTT. It specifies CASSQDDYRTAGELFF.